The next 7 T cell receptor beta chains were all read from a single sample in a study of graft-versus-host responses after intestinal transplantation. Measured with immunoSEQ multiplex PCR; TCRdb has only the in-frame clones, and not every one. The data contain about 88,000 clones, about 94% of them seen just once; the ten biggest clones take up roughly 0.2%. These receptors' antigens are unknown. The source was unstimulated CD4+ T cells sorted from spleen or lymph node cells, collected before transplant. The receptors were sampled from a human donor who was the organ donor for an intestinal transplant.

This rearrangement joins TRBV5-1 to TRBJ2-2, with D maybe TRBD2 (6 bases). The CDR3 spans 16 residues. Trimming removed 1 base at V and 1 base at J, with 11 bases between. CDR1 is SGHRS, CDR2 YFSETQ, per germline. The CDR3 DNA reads TGCGCCAGCAGCTTGACGCGGGGCCTGAACACCGGGGAGCTGTTTTTT. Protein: CASSLTRGLNTGELFF. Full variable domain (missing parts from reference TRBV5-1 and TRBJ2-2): KAGVTQTPRYLIKTRGQQVTLSCSPISGHRSVSWYQQTPGQGLQFLFEYFSETQRNKGNFPGRFSGRQFSNSRSEMNVSTLELGDSALYLCASSLTRGLNTGELFFGEGSRLTVL.

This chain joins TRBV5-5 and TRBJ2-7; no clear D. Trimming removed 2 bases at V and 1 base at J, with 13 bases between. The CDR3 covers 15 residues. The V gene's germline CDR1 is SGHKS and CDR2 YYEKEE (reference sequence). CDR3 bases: TGTGCCAGCAGCTTCTTGTCACAGACTTCCTACGAGCAGTACTTC. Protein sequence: CASSFLSQTSYEQYF. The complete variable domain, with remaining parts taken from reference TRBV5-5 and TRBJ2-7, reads DAGVTQSPTHLIKTRGQQVTLRCSPISGHKSVSWYQQVLGQGPQFIFQYYEKEERGRGNFPDRFSARQFPNYSSELNVNALLLGDSALYLCASSFLSQTSYEQYFGPGTRLTVT.

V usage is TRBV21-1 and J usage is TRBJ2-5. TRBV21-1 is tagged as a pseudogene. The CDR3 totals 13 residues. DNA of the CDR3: TGTGCCAGCAATTGGACCCTTCAAGAGACCCAGTACTTC. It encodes CASNWTLQETQYF.

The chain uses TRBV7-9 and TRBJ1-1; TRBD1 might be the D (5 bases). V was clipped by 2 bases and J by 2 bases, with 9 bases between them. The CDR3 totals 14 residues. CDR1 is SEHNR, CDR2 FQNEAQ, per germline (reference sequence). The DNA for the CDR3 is TGTGCCAGCAGCTTAACAGGAAGAAACACTGAAGCTTTCTTT. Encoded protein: CASSLTGRNTEAFF.

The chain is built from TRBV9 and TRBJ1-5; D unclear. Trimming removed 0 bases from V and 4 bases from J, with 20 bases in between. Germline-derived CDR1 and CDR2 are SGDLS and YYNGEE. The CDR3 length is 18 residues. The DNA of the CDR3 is TGTGCCAGCAGCGTAGTAAAAGGAAGAGACGGCCCGAATCAGCCCCAGCATTTT. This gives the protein CASSVVKGRDGPNQPQHF.

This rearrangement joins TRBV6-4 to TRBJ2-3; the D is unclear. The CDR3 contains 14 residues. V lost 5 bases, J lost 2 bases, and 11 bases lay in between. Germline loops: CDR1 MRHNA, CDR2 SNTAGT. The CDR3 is CASSRTGITDTQYF. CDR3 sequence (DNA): TGTGCCAGCAGTAGGACCGGAATCACAGATACGCAGTATTTT.

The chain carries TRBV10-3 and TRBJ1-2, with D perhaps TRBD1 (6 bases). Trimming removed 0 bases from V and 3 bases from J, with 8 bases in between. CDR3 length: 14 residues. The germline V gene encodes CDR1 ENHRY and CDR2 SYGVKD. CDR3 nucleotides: TGTGCCATCAGTGAGTCACAGGGCTACTATGGCTACACCTTC. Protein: CAISESQGYYGYTF.